This TCR beta chain was recorded in a study of cytomegalovirus exposure and HLA in healthy donors. Study results and limitations: Some V segments (TRBV6-2 and TRBV6-3 among them) were excluded as indistinguishable.

PCR employed 60 Vbeta and 13 Jbeta primers. The assay was immunoSEQ multiplex PCR, and TCRdb's table has in-frame clones only and misses some. This table holds 200,000 to 250,000 clones, approximately 68% found once. This CDR3 region has 15 residues. Trimming removed 4 bases from V and 1 base from J, with 14 bases in between. The V gene's germline CDR1 is SGHRS and CDR2 YFSETQ. Remarks on this clone: Its specificity is not known. This sample includes further DNA sequences coding for the same CDR3.

This chain connects TRBV5-1 to TRBJ2-5, with D possibly being TRBD1 (6 bases). The source of this sequence is a woman aged 30 to 39 in good health and CMV-seronegative. The sequencing sample was made of PBMCs. This CDR3 is CASSPRRGPQETQYF. CDR3 bases: TGCGCCAGCAGCCCTCGCAGGGGACCCCAAGAGACCCAGTACTTC.